A single TCR beta chain is shown here with its context. Its antigen remains unknown. This entry belongs to a study of CD8 T cells in ankylosing spondylitis. Study results and limitations: Peripheral blood samples showed relatively rare disease-linked clones, and these clones were CD8+. Disease-linked clones reportedly showed significant enrichment in matched ankylosing spondylitis synovial fluid. Typical of ankylosing spondylitis blood, it appeared, was a TCR beta motif of fewer than 10 highly homologous variants.

Trimming cost V 4 bases and J 5 bases; bases outside gene matches: 9. CDR1 DFQATT and CDR2 SNEGSKA come from the germline V gene (reference sequence). The CDR3 runs to 14 residues. TCRdb called the 5' RACE reads again in MiXCR, with one record for every CDR3 protein. The sample yields a few hundred thousand distinct CDR3 sequences, approximately 11% seen once. This chain joins TRBV20-1 and TRBJ2-3; TRBD2 matches at 7 bases. The receptor comes from a male donor with ankylosing spondylitis. Sequencing was carried out using blood, either unsorted or a sorted T cell fraction (not recorded which). The CDR3 sequence is CSATREGPRDTQYF. The CDR3 DNA sequence: TGCAGTGCTACAAGGGAGGGCCCGAGAGATACGCAGTATTTT.